What follows is one T cell receptor beta chain and its context. Its antigen is not identified. This entry belongs to a study of Graves' ophthalmopathy and Graves' hyperthyroidism. Findings of the study overall: Using 13 signatures, a model distinguished ophthalmopathy from stable hyperthyroidism, reaching around 86% sensitivity and 70% to 83% specificity.

Scientists amplified the TCR beta CDR3 regions from RNA transcripts. Scientists carried out first-round RT-PCR using HTBI primers and then a second-round multiplex PCR. A single record per CDR3 protein comes from TCRdb applying MiXCR to the multiplex PCR reads. Among about 620,000 distinct CDR3 sequences listed, roughly 20% were seen once. Per the germline V gene, CDR1 is MDHEN and CDR2 is SYDVKM. This CDR3 comprises 15 residues. After removal of 5 bases from V and 2 bases from J, the junction contained 8 bases not matched to a gene. Aged 18 to 65, hyperthyroidism patients had new diagnoses of under 2 months' duration. Sampling about 10 ml of fresh peripheral blood provided the PBMCs.

The source of this sequence is a woman between 18 and 30 years old with stable Graves' hyperthyroidism. Some clones in this sample may be carry-over from other donors' samples. The chain joins TRBV28 to TRBJ1-1, with TRBD1 matching 7 bases. Sequencing was done on a sample of peripheral blood. Written as DNA, the CDR3 is TGTGCCAGCAGTCCGGAAACAGGGGCTAACACTGAAGCTTTCTTT. Residues: CASSPETGANTEAFF.